Following are 9 T cell receptor beta chains from one sample sequenced in a study of shared clonotypes between healthy human individuals. Clones were sequenced by immunoSEQ multiplex PCR, and TCRdb holds only the in-frame ones, with some missing. The table includes approximately 640,000 clones, around 91% detected once. The sample comprised memory CD8+ T cells from PBMCs. Subset described: CD45RO+ cells pooled with CCR7-negative TemRA cells. Source of these receptors: a man in his late teens or twenties in good health. Some clones in this sample may be carry-over from other donors' samples.

The chain is built from TRBV6-5 and TRBJ2-7; 7 nucleotides align to TRBD1. V lost 6 bases and J lost 2; bases outside the gene matches: 7. Germline-derived CDR1 and CDR2 are MNHEY and SVGAGI. The CDR3 loop spans 14 amino acids. In DNA form, the CDR3 reads TGTGCCAGCAGCCCACGACAGGGAACCTACGAGCAGTACTTC. Translated: CASSPRQGTYEQYF.

The J gene is TRBJ2-2, the V gene TRBV28, with D maybe TRBD2 (5 bases). V lost 8 bases, J lost 5 bases, and 9 bases lay in between. The germline CDR1 and CDR2 sequences are MDHEN and SYDVKM. The CDR3 is 12 residues long. The CDR3 spells CASHSETGELFF. The DNA of the CDR3 is TGTGCCAGCCATAGCGAAACCGGGGAGCTGTTTTTT.

The chain employs TRBV19 and TRBJ2-2; 8 bases align to TRBD2. The V and J ends lost 3 bases and 0 bases, in that order; junction bases with no gene match: 6. Germline CDR1 and CDR2: LNHDA and SQIVND (reference sequence). This CDR3 has 17 amino acids. Here the CDR3 reads CASSIERAGANTGELFF. In DNA, the CDR3 is TGTGCCAGTAGTATTGAGAGAGCGGGGGCGAACACCGGGGAGCTGTTTTTT.

This rearrangement joins TRBV10-2 to TRBJ2-7; tentatively, D is TRBD1 (5 bases). Trimming stripped 5 bases from V and 2 bases from J, with 19 bases between. Germline lookup yields CDR1 WSHSY and CDR2 SAAADI. The CDR3 has 16 amino acids. The CDR3 loop reads CASSYPETVVPYEQYF. CDR3 bases: TGCGCCAGCAGTTACCCCGAGACAGTAGTACCCTACGAGCAGTACTTC.

The V and J genes are TRBV4-1 and TRBJ1-1; 8 bases are shared with TRBD1. Germline assignment: CDR1 MGHRA and CDR2 YSYEKL. The CDR3 extends over 15 amino acids. V lost 6 bases and J lost 1; bases outside the gene matches: 7. In DNA form, the CDR3 reads TGCGCCAGCAGGCTAAGGACAGGGAAGAACACTGAAGCTTTCTTT. Translating it yields CASRLRTGKNTEAFF.

In its sample, this clone was seen once. The chain uses TRBV6-1 and TRBJ1-5; D gene unclear. The CDR3 has 14 residues. With 3 bases removed from V and 6 bases from J, the gap between germline ends came to 12 bases. CDR1 is MNHNS and CDR2 is SASEGT in the germline V gene. The CDR3 region is CASSDRGESQPQHF. The CDR3 DNA sequence: TGTGCCAGCAGTGATCGGGGAGAAAGTCAGCCCCAGCATTTT.

The rearrangement links TRBV27 to TRBJ2-3, with D perhaps TRBD2 (6 bases). The germline gives CDR1 MNHEY, CDR2 SMNVEV (reference sequence). V lost 7 bases and J 2 bases, leaving 28 bases between the germline ends. The CDR3 is made up of 19 amino acids. Here the CDR3 reads CASTPSPSASPSDTDTQYF. The CDR3 region has the DNA TGTGCCAGCACTCCCAGTCCTAGCGCCTCACCCTCGGACACAGATACGCAGTATTTT.

This chain connects TRBV9 to TRBJ2-5, with 8 bases that match TRBD1. The junction had 4 bases not matched to a gene; V was cut back by 4 bases and J by 2 bases. The CDR3 runs to 14 residues. Germline V gene lookup returns CDR1 SGDLS and CDR2 YYNGEE. CDR3 sequence: CASSPWDRQETQYF. DNA of the CDR3: TGTGCCAGCAGCCCCTGGGACAGGCAAGAGACCCAGTACTTC.

This chain connects TRBV9 to TRBJ1-1, with no clear D. The CDR3 loop spans 13 amino acids. Trimming stripped 0 bases from V and 4 bases from J, with 7 bases between. Looked up from germline, CDR1 is SGDLS and CDR2 is YYNGEE. The CDR3 nucleotides read TGTGCCAGCAGCGTAGTGGCGGTCACTGAAGCTTTCTTT. As protein: CASSVVAVTEAFF.